This T cell receptor (beta chain) is drawn from a study of blood T cells in healthy people across ages. The use of a sample-barcoded 5' primer and a J-beta primer mix characterized a second PCR of 7 to 11 cycles. From each sample, at least 2.5 million paired-end reads containing CDR3 were obtained. A single record per CDR3 protein comes from TCRdb applying MiXCR to the 5' RACE reads. The top ten hold around 37% of the sample, which has about 640,000 distinct CDR3 sequences, about 53% seen once. V was clipped by 0 bases and J by 8 bases, with 8 bases between them. Germline V gene sequence: CDR1 SGHRS, CDR2 YFSETQ. This CDR3 has 13 residues.

Sequenced input: blood. This receptor was obtained from a man between 60 and 75 years old in good health. The chain recombines TRBV5-1 with TRBJ1-4, with TRBD1 as a possible D gene (5 bases). CDR3 sequence: CASSLGQGEKLFF. In DNA, the CDR3 is TGCGCCAGCAGCTTGGGGCAGGGAGAAAAACTGTTTTTT.